This TCR beta chain was recovered during a study of vaccination effects on CD4 cells after COVID-19. For the study at large: Antigen-specific CD4+ T cells were expanded (with viral peptide pools) by the ViraFEST assay ahead of sequencing.

The culture ran for around 10 days before CD4+ T cells were isolated. Either the mRNA-1273 or the BNT162b2 vaccine was given to participants as two doses. Cultures had half their medium replaced with IL-2 medium on days 3 and 7. This CDR3 has 16 amino acids. The germline CDR1 and CDR2 sequences are MDHEN and SYDVKM. Trimming stripped 0 bases from V and 0 bases from J, with 9 bases between. Study-level results: In the late period after vaccination, infection- and vaccine-induced clones contracted markedly.

In its sample, this clone was seen a few times. The antigen is undetermined. Sequencing used immunoSEQ multiplex PCR; TCRdb keeps in-frame clones, though not all of them. Of fewer than 60,000 clones listed, approximately 80% are singletons. Sequencing used CD4+ T cells from PBMCs cultured without peptide, obtained after COVID-19 vaccination. V gene TRBV28 combines with J gene TRBJ1-5, with D maybe TRBD1 (6 bases). The TCR was taken from a human donor who received a COVID-19 vaccine. CDR3 bases: TGTGCCAGCAGTTTATGGGGGGCTAGTAGCAATCAGCCCCAGCATTTT. The encoded protein is CASSLWGASSNQPQHF.